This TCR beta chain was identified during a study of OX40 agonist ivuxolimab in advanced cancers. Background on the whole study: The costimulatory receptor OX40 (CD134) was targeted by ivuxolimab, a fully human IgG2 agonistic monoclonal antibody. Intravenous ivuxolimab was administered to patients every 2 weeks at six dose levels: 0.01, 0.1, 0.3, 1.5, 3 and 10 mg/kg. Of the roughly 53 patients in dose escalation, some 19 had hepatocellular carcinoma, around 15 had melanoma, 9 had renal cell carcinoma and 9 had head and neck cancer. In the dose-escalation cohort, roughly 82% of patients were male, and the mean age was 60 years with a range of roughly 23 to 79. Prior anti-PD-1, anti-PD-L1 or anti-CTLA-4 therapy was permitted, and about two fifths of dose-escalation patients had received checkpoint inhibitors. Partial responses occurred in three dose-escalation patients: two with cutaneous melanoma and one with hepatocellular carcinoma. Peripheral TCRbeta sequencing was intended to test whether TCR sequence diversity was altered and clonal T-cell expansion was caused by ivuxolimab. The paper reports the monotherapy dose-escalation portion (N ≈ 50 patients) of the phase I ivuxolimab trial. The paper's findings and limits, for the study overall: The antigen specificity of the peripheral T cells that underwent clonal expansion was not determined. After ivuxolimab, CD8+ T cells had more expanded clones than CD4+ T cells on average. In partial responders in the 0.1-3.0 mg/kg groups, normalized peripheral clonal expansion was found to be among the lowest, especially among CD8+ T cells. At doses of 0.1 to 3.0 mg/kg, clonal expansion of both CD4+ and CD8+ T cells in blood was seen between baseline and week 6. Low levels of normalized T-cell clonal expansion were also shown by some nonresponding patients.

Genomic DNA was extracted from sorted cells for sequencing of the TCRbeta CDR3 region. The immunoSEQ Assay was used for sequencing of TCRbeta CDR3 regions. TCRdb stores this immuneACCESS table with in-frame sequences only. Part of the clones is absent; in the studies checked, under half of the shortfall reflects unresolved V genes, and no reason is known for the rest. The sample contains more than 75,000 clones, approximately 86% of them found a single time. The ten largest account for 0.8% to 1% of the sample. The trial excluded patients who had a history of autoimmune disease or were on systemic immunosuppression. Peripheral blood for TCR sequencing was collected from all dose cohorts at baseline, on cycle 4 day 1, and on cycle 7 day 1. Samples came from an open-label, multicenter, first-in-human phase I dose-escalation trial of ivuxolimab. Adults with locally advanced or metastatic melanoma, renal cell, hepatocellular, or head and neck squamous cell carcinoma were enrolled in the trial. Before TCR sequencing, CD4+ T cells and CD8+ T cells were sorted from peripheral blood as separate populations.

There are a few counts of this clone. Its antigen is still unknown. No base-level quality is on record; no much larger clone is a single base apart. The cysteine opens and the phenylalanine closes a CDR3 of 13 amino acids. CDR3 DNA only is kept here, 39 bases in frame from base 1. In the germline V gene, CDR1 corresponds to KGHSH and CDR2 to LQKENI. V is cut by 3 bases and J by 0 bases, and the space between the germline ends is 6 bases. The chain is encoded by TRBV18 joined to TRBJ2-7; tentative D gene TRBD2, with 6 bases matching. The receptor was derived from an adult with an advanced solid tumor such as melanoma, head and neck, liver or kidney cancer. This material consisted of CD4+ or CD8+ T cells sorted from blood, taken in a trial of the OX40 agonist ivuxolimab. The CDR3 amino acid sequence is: CASSPGLSYEQYF. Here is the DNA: TGTGCCAGCTCACCGGGACTCTCCTACGAGCAGTACTTC.